This is a list of T cell receptor beta chains from one sample in a study of metastatic and nonmetastatic thyroid tumors. Using MiXCR, TCRdb reanalyzed the PCR reads. The data contain 20,000 to 25,000 clones, about 30% of them singletons. Input material: tumor tissue. These receptors originate from a female donor with papillary thyroid cancer or a benign thyroid nodule (not recorded which). Some clones in this sample may be carry-over from other donors' samples. Each CDR3 is given with its conserved first and last residue. Fields, in order: J gene, clone size, V gene, D gene, CDR3 DNA, CDR3 protein. The D gene is left open where the match is weak. Clone size is given for some rows only: seen once, a few or many times, or a class if the clone is expanded.

TRBJ2-2 few TRBV6-4 TRBD1 TGTGCCAGCAGTGACACAGGGGACACCGGGGAGCTGTTTTTT CASSDTGDTGELFF
TRBJ1-4 many TRBV4-3 TRBD1 TGCGCCAGCAGCCAAGGAAACAGGGGTAATGAAAAACTGTTTTTT CASSQGNRGNEKLFF
TRBJ2-1 few TRBV24-1 TRBD2 TGTGCCACCAGTGATTCGCATAGCGGGAGGGGCAATGAGCAGTTCTTC CATSDSHSGRGNEQFF
TRBJ2-7 NA TRBV4-2 TRBD1 TGTGCCAGCAGCCAAGGGGACAGGGTCAACGAGCAGTACTTC CASSQGDRVNEQYF
TRBJ2-1 many TRBV20-1 NA TGCAGTGCTAGAGGCGCTCGGGGGTCGGGGGAGTGGAATGAGCAGTTCTTC CSARGARGSGEWNEQFF
TRBJ1-1 NA TRBV19 TRBD1 TGTGCCAGTAGATCGGTGGGGGCAGGGGGGAACACTGAAGCTTTCTTT CASRSVGAGGNTEAFF
TRBJ2-7 NA TRBV12-3/TRBV12-4 NA TGTGCCAGCAGTTTAAGTTTGTTGGGGGAGCAGTACTTC CASSLSLLGEQYF
TRBJ1-5 many TRBV19 NA TGTGCCAGTAGTACCTCAGGGAGGGGTCAGCCCCAGCATTTT CASSTSGRGQPQHF
TRBJ2-1 NA TRBV11-1 TRBD2 TGTGCCAGCAGCGAGGGACTAGCGGGATCTAGGAGTGAGCAGTTCTTC CASSEGLAGSRSEQFF
TRBJ2-1 NA TRBV11-2 NA TGTGCCAGCAGCTTAGGTGGTTGGGGTGGTTACAATGAGCAGTTCTTC CASSLGGWGGYNEQFF
TRBJ1-5 NA TRBV6-2/TRBV6-3 NA TGTGCCATCAGTTACTGGGGCTCCAATCAGCCCCAGCATTTT CAISYWGSNQPQHF
TRBJ2-1 many TRBV6-2/TRBV6-3 NA TGTGCCAGCAGGAAGGGGGGCCAGTCGTGGAATGAGCAGTTCTTC CASRKGGQSWNEQFF
TRBJ2-3 many TRBV12-5 NA TGTGCCTGGGGCCCACCAACGACAGATACGCAGTATTTT CAWGPPTTDTQYF
TRBJ1-2 NA TRBV27 NA TGTGCCAGCAGGTTGACTATGGGGGGATCATATGGCTACACCTTC CASRLTMGGSYGYTF
TRBJ2-1 few TRBV19 TRBD2 TGTGCCAGTAGTCCGGGACTAGCGGGAGTACAGCAGTTCTTC CASSPGLAGVQQFF
TRBJ2-3 NA TRBV30 TRBD2 TGTGCCTGGAGTGTGACAAGACTAGCGGTGGGGCGAGATACGCGGTATTTT CAWSVTRLAVGRDTRYF
TRBJ1-2 NA TRBV28 NA TGTGCCAGCAGTCTCAGGGGTGGCTATGGCTACACCTTC CASSLRGGYGYTF
TRBJ1-2 many TRBV6-1 NA TGTGCCAGCAGTAACAGGGCCTTCTTAGCCCCGGCCCGGGGCTACACCTTC CASSNRAFLAPARGYTF
TRBJ2-2 few TRBV6-4 TRBD1 TGTGCCAGCAGGGACAGGGGGGACACCGGGGAGCTGTTTTTT CASRDRGDTGELFF
TRBJ1-5 many TRBV12-3/TRBV12-4 NA TGTGCCAGCAGTTCGACAGCGAAAAACCAGCCCCAGCATTTT CASSSTAKNQPQHF
TRBJ1-3 many TRBV7-8 NA TGTGCCAGCAGCTACGGGACATCCATCTCTGGAAACACCATATATTTT CASSYGTSISGNTIYF
TRBJ2-7 NA TRBV7-2 TRBD1 TGTGCCAGCAGCTTCGGGACAGGCCCCTACGAGCAGTACTTC CASSFGTGPYEQYF
TRBJ1-1 few TRBV7-2 NA TGTGCCAGCATCTTGGGAGTAGCTTTCTTT CASILGVAFF